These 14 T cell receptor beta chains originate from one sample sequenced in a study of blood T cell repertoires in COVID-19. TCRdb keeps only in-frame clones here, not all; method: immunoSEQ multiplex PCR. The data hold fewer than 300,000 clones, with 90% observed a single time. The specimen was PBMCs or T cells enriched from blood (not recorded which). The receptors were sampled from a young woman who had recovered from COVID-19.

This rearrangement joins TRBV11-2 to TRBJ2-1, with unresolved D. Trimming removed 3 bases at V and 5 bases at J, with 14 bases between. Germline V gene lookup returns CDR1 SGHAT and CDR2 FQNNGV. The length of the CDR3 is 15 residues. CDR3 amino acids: CASSFWAFVHNEQFF. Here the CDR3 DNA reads TGTGCCAGCAGCTTCTGGGCATTCGTACACAATGAGCAGTTCTTC.

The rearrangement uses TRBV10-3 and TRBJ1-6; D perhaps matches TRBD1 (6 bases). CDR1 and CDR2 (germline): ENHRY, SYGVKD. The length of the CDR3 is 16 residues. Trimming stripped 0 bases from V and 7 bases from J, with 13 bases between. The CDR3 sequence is CAISESLGQGNSPLHF. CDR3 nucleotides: TGTGCCATCAGTGAGTCGCTGGGGCAGGGGAATTCACCCCTCCACTTT.

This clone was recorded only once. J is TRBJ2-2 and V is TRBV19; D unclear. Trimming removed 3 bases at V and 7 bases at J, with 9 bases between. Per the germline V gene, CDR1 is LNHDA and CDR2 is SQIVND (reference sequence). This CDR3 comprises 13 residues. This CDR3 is CASSIPPVGELFF. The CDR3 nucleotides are TGTGCCAGTAGTATCCCTCCTGTCGGGGAGCTGTTTTTT.

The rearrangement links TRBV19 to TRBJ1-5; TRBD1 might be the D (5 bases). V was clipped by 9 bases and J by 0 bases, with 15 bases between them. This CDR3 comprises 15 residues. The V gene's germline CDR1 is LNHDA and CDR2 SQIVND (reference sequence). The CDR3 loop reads CASSPGERSNQPQHF. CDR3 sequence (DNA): TGTGCCAGCTCTCCGGGGGAACGTAGCAATCAGCCCCAGCATTTT.

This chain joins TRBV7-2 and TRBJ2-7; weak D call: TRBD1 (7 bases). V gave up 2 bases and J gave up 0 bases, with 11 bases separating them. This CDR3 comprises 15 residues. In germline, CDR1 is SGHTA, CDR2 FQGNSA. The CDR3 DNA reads TGTGCCAGCAGCTTATCAGGGGGACTCTCCTACGAGCAGTACTTC. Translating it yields CASSLSGGLSYEQYF. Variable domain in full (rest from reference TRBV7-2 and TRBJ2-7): GAGVSQSPSNKVTEKGKDVELRCDPISGHTALYWYRQSLGQGLEFLIYFQGNSAPDKSGLPSDRFSAERTGGSVSTLTIQRTQQEDSAVYLCASSLSGGLSYEQYFGPGTRLTVT.

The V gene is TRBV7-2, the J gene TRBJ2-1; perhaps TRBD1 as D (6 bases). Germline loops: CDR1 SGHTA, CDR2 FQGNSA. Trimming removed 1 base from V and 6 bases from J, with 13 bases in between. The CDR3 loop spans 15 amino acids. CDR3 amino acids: CASSLVKSGVNEQFF. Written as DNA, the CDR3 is TGTGCCAGCAGCTTAGTAAAATCAGGGGTCAATGAGCAGTTCTTC.

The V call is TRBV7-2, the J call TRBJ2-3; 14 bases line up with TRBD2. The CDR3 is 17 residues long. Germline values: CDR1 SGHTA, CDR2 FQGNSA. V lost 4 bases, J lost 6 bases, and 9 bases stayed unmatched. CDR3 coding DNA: TGTGCCAGCAGCTCACGACTAGCGGGAGGGTTTACGGATACGCAGTATTTT. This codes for CASSSRLAGGFTDTQYF.

For the CDR3, the DNA is TGCGCCAGCAGTCAAAAACCCCCCCGACAGGCCATCAATGAAAAACTGTTTTTT. It yields the protein CASSQKPPRQAINEKLFF. The chain links TRBV23-1 to TRBJ1-4; D perhaps matches TRBD1 (6 bases). TRBV23-1 is sorted into the ORF group, with uncertain function. The CDR3 is made up of 18 amino acids. The germline V and J ends were trimmed by 2 bases and 5 bases, with 21 bases remaining between them.

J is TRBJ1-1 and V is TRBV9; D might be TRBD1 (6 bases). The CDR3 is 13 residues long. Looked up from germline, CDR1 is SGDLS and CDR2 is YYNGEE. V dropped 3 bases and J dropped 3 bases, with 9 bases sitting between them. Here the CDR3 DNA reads TGTGCCAGCAGCGAGGGACACCACACTGAAGCTTTCTTT. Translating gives CASSEGHHTEAFF.

CDR3 DNA: TGCGCCAGCAGCCCGGGACTAGCGGGAGTCGTCCGCGAGCAGTACTTC. Translation gives CASSPGLAGVVREQYF. The chain is built from TRBV5-1 and TRBJ2-7, with 14 bases matching TRBD2. CDR1 is SGHRS, CDR2 YFSETQ, per germline. The V segment lost 4 bases and the J segment 6 bases; nucleotides outside the gene matches: 9. The length of the CDR3 is 16 residues.

The CDR3 nucleotides are TGTGCCTGGAGTCAGGGACAATATGAAAAACTGTTTTTT. Translating it yields CAWSQGQYEKLFF. The chain links TRBV30 to TRBJ1-4; maybe TRBD1 (6 bases). This CDR3 comprises 13 residues. CDR1 and CDR2 from the germline V gene are GTSNPN and SVGIG (reference sequence). Trimming left V 2 bases short and J 6 bases short, with 10 bases between.

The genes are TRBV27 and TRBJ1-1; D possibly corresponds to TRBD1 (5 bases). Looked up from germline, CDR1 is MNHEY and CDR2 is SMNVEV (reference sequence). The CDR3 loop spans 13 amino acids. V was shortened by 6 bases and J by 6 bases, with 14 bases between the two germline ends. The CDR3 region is CASSKGTGAEAFF. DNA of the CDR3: TGTGCCAGCAGCAAGGGGACTGGCGCTGAAGCTTTCTTT.

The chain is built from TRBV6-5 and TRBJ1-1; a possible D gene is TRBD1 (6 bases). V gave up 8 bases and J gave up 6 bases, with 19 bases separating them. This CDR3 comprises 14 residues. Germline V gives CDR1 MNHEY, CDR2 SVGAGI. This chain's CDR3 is CASSIPQGPAEAFF. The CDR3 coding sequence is TGTGCCAGCTCTATTCCTCAGGGGCCGGCTGAAGCTTTCTTT.

CDR3 amino acids: CASSLTGHTEAFF. CDR3 nucleotide sequence: TGTGCCAGCAGCTTAACAGGGCACACTGAAGCTTTCTTT. The chain combines TRBV7-2 with TRBJ1-1; perhaps TRBD1 as D (6 bases). The CDR3 is made up of 13 amino acids. Trimming took off 2 bases at V and 3 bases at J, with 7 bases between the two ends. Germline V gene lookup returns CDR1 SGHTA and CDR2 FQGNSA.